This T cell receptor beta chain was profiled in a study of response to subunit inactivated influenza vaccine. Notes on the study in general: Researchers suggested that each seasonal influenza vaccination recruits few new T cells.

TCRdb itself ran the RT-PCR reads through MiXCR, one entry per CDR3 protein. The sample carries 550,000 to 800,000 distinct CDR3 sequences, roughly 13% recorded once. The germline V gene encodes CDR1 SGHRS and CDR2 YFSETQ. The CDR3 length is 15 residues. After removal of 3 bases from V and 2 bases from J, the junction contained 7 bases not matched to a gene. This clonotype was recorded many times. Its antigen is currently unknown. The sequencing used PBMCs from blood, collected 14 to 15 days before vaccination. J is TRBJ2-5 and V is TRBV5-1; 7 positions match TRBD2. The receptor was isolated from a man between 50 and 59 years old who received an inactivated influenza vaccine. The CDR3 is CASSSGRGGQETQYF. As DNA, the CDR3 is TGCGCCAGCAGCTCGGGACGCGGGGGACAAGAGACCCAGTACTTC.